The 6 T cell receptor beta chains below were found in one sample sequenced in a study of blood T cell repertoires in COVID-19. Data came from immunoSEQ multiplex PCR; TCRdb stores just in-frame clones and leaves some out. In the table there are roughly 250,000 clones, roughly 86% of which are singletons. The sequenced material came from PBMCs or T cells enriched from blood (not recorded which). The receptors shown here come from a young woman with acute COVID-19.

Here the CDR3 reads CASSQVTGGVAYEQYF. In nucleotides, the CDR3 is TGCGCCAGCAGCCAAGTGACAGGGGGCGTCGCCTACGAGCAGTACTTC. The chain combines TRBV4-3 with TRBJ2-7, with 10 positions matching TRBD1. Trimming at V came to 1 base and at J to 2 bases, leaving 5 bases not matched to a gene. Germline V gene sequence: CDR1 LGHNA, CDR2 YSLEER. The CDR3 runs 16 residues.

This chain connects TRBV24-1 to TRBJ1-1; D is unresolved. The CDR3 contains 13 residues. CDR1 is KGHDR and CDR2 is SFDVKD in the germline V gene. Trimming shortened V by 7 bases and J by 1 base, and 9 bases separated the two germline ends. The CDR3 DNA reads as TGTGCCACCAGCGACCGGGGGAACACTGAAGCTTTCTTT. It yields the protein CATSDRGNTEAFF.

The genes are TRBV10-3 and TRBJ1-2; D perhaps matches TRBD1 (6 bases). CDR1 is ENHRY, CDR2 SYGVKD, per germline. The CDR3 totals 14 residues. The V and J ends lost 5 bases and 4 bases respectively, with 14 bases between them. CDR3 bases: TGTGCCATCAGTTCCCTTGGGGGCGGCTATGGCTACACCTTC. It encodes CAISSLGGGYGYTF.

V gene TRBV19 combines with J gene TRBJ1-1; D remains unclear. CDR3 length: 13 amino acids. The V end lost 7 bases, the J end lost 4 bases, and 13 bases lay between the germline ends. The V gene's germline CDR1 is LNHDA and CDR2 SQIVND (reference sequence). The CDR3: CASNFGGGTEAFF. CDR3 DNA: TGTGCCAGTAATTTCGGCGGTGGCACTGAAGCTTTCTTT.

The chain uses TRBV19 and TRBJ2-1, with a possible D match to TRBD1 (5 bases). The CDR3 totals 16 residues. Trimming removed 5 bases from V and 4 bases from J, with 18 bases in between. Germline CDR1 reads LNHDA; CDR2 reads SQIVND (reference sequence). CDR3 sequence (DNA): TGTGCCAGTAGTCCACAACAGGTCTTCGGGTACAATGAGCAGTTCTTC. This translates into CASSPQQVFGYNEQFF.

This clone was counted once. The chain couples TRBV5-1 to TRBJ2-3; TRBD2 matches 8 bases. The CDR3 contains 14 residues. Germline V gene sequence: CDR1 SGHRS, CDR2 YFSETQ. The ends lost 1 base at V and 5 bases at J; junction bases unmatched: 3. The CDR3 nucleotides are TGCGCCAGCAGCTTGCAACGGGAGGGAGATACGCAGTATTTT. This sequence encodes CASSLQREGDTQYF.